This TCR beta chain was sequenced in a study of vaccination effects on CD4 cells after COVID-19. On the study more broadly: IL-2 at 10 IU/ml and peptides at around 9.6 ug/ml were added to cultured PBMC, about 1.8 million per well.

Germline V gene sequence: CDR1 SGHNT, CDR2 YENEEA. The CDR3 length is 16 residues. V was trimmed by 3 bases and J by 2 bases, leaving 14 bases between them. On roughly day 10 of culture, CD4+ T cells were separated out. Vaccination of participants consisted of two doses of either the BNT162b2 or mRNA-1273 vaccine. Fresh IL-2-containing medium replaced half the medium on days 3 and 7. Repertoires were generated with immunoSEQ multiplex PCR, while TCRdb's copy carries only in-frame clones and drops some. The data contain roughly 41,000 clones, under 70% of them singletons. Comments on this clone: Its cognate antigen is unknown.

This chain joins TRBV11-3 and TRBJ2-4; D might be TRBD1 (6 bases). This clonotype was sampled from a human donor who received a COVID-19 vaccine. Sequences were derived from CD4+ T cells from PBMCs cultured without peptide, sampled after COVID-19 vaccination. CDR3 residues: CASSFSQGNTKNIQYF. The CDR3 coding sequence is TGTGCCAGCAGCTTTAGTCAGGGGAATACCAAAAACATTCAGTACTTC.